This T cell receptor (beta chain) was identified in a study of T cells in Graves' hyperthyroidism and ophthalmopathy (dated by TCRdb to between 2017 and 2020). Turning to the overall study: Peripheral blood samples were taken at the time of initial diagnosis, prior to any treatment. To identify TCR V-J signatures that set the groups apart, the researchers used a discovery cohort of about a hundred patients, made up of 40 to 45 with Graves' ophthalmopathy and around 58 with stable Graves' hyperthyroidism. An independent validation cohort of under 20 hyperthyroidism patients and more than 15 patients who later progressed to ophthalmopathy tested prospective prediction of ophthalmopathy. For training and testing, the 100 or so patients in the discovery cohort were randomly divided in a 7:3 ratio. In addition, the study compared T-cell repertoires in thyroid tissue and in blood from roughly six Graves' hyperthyroidism patients. After sampling, hyperthyroidism patients received methimazole starting at 30 mg daily, and ophthalmopathy patients received high-dose intravenous methylprednisolone. The paper describes TCR Vbeta CDR3 sequencing of 135 peripheral blood samples, made up of 43 ophthalmopathy patients, approximately 76 hyperthyroidism patients and about 17 progressor patients. Overall results and qualifications from the work: In validation, progression to ophthalmopathy was predicted by the model with nearly 71% sensitivity and 72% to 80% specificity, a median of around 5.9 months before onset. No statistical method was used to fix the sample size in advance, and group allocation was not hidden from the investigators. Most expanded thyroid clonotypes (frequency above 0.001) were also detected in blood, a finding suggesting that blood repertoires may reflect thyroid immune responses. In cross-validation, a model built on a 13 V-J signature told ophthalmopathy apart from stable hyperthyroidism with approximately 90% sensitivity and about 81% specificity, and in testing the same model reached 80%/75%.

The CDR3, cysteine through phenylalanine, is 13 amino acids long. Only the CDR3 DNA stays, 39 bases, in frame from base 1. The germline V gene encodes CDR1 SGDLS and CDR2 YYNGEE. The TCR beta CDR3 regions were amplified from RNA transcripts. A first-round RT-PCR of the TCR CDR3 used the HTBI primer set with the Qiagen OneStep RT-PCR kit. A second multiplex PCR round built the libraries, followed by size selection and purification. Libraries were sequenced paired-end with 100 bp reads on an Illumina HiSeq2000. Processing in the source paper ran as follows. SOAPnuke was used to process the raw data, throwing out any read that contained adapters or uncalled bases, had a mean Phred below 15, or lacked an exact constant-primer or identifier match. COPE v1.2.5 was used to merge the high-quality paired reads, and each unique nucleotide sequence was defined as a clonotype. Clonotypes were aligned to IMGT TRBV, TRBD and TRBJ reference segments using MiTCR v1.1. Only V-J combinations with frequency above 0.0001, covering 99% to 99.2% of repertoires, were analysed. The TCS score was defined as F50 (clonal expansion) divided by E x V (chaos), with BLOSUM62-based TCRdist calculated between CDR3 peptides within each V-J. Welch's t-statistics and random forest reduced some 510 V-J features to 13, which were used in a naive Bayes classifier (R e1071). The public reads were run again by TCRdb, first through fastp at Q25 and then through MiXCR, and only productive beta chains were kept. Rows are combined by CDR3 protein, so each entry shows the most common genes and DNA. It is TCRdb's table, rather than the study itself, that gives the V and J calls and clone size. In this sample the table shows roughly 630,000 distinct CDR3 sequences, 15% to 18% of which occur a single time. The ten top clones hold approximately 7.4% of the sample.

A patient counted as having stable Graves' hyperthyroidism if no progression to ophthalmopathy occurred over 18 months of follow-up. Hyperthyroidism patients were aged 18 to 65 years and newly diagnosed, with disease duration of less than 2 months. The study excluded patients with uncontrolled infections, other autoimmune diseases, pregnancy or lactation. Clinical symptoms, serum thyroxine and TRAb, thyroid ultrasound, and orbital computed tomography formed the basis for the diagnoses. Ficoll-Paque density gradient centrifugation was used to isolate PBMCs from 8 to 10 ml of fresh peripheral blood. Trizol reagent was used to extract total RNA, and RNA quality was then checked on an Agilent 2100 Bioanalyzer. This clonotype was seen a handful of times. The antigen it recognizes is unknown. There are no base qualities to consult, and no much larger clone falls within one base.

The chain is made from TRBV9 and TRBJ1-2; the D segment could be TRBD1, given 6 matching bases. This TCR was sampled from a woman in her 30s with Graves' hyperthyroidism. The sequenced sample was blood. The encoded CDR3 is CVSSDSGNYGYTF. Read as DNA, the sequence is TGTGTCTCGTCGGACAGCGGTAACTATGGCTACACCTTC. With the portions outside the CDR3 filled from the reference TRBV9 and TRBJ1-2 genes, the complete variable region becomes DSGVTQTPKHLITATGQRVTLRCSPRSGDLSVYWYQQSLDQGLQFLIQYYNGEERAKGNILERFSAQQFPDLHSELNLSSLELGDSALYFCVSSDSGNYGYTFGSGTRLTVV.